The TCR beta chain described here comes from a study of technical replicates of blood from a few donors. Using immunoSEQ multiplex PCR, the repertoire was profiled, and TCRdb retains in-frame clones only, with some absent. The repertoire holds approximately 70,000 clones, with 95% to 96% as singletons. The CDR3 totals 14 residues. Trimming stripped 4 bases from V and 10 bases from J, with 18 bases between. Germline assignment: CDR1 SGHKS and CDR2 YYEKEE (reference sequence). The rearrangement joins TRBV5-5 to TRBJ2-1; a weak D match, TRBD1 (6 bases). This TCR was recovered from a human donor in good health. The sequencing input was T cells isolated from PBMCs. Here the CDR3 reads CASSRLLQGREQFF. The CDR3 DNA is TGTGCCAGCAGCCGGTTACTACAGGGAAGGGAGCAGTTCTTC.